The clone carrying this T cell receptor (beta chain) was detected many times. Its antigen remains unknown. The sample originates from a study of early T cells in non-severe SARS-CoV-2 infection. Overall study: The input, bulk RNA from unsorted whole blood, was sequenced, and chains were unpaired. Broader study findings: VDJdb matching, biased toward anti-spike CD8 responses, missed private and CD4 specificities.

Researchers tagged individual cDNA molecules with unique molecular identifiers. TCRdb redid the calling of the 5' RACE reads with MiXCR, one entry per CDR3 protein. This repertoire shows about 36,000 distinct CDR3 sequences, under 8% found once; its top ten account for around a quarter. Trimming took off 7 bases at V and 2 bases at J, with 21 bases between the two ends. Looked up from germline, CDR1 is MNHNS and CDR2 is SASEGT. The CDR3 contains 17 residues. Material: whole blood, obtained at baseline. This TCR came from an adult who was a healthcare worker with PCR-confirmed SARS-CoV-2 infection or an uninfected control (not recorded which). This chain connects TRBV6-1 to TRBJ2-1, with a weak D call TRBD2 (5 bases). For the CDR3, the DNA is TGTGCCAGCATTCCCCGCGCGGGCCTAGCCACCTACAATGAGCAGTTCTTC. Its translation: CASIPRAGLATYNEQFF.